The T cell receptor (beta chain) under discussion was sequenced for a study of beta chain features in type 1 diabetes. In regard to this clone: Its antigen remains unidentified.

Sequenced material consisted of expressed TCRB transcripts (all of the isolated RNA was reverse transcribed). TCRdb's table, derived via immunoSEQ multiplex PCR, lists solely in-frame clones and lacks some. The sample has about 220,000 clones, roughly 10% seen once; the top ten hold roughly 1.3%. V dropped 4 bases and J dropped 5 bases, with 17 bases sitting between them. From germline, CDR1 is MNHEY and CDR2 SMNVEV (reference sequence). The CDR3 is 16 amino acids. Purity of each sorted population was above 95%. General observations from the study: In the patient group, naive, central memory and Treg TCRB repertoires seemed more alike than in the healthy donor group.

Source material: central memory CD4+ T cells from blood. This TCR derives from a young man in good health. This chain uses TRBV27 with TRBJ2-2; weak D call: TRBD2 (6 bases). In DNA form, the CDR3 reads TGTGCCAGCAGTTACCGGACTACTCGTGGGACCGGGGAGCTGTTTTTT. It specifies CASSYRTTRGTGELFF.